Described below is a single T cell receptor beta chain sequence and its context. This CDR3 is built from 13 residues. V was cut by 3 bases and J by 5 bases, with 8 bases left in between. In germline, CDR1 is SNHLY, CDR2 FYNNEI. The data stem from a study of neurological immune-mediated disorders. Time point denoted: longitudinal time-point 1 (baseline). As for the cDNA, it was generated by 5'RACE with 10-nucleotide random UMIs. TCRdb reprocessed the 5' RACE reads via MiXCR and lists one record per CDR3 protein. Found here are about 60,000 distinct CDR3 sequences, over 8.5% of them singletons; the top ten hold approximately 6.6%.

The chain combines TRBV2 with TRBJ1-5; no definite D call. The sequence came from a male donor with HTLV-1-associated myelopathy (HAM/TSP). Sequenced sample: PBMCs. In DNA, the CDR3 is TGTGCCAGCAGTGAGGCGTTAGATCAGCCCCAGCATTTT. This gives the protein CASSEALDQPQHF.